The 10 T cell receptor beta chains below all came from one sample that was sequenced in a study of blood T cell repertoires in COVID-19. Measured with immunoSEQ multiplex PCR; TCRdb has only the in-frame clones, and not every one. The sample lists roughly 280,000 clones; 75% to 90% were seen once. Sequencing was carried out using peripheral blood. The receptors were sampled from a woman between 70 and 85 years old with acute or convalescent COVID-19.

CDR3 amino acids: CASSLEAAGYGYTF. The CDR3 nucleotides are TGCGCCAGCAGCTTGGAGGCGGCTGGCTATGGCTACACCTTC. The chain links TRBV5-1 to TRBJ1-2; D uncertain. The germline V and J ends were trimmed by 0 bases and 4 bases, with 10 bases remaining between them. There are 14 residues in the CDR3. The V gene's germline CDR1 is SGHRS and CDR2 YFSETQ.

The chain recombines TRBV25-1 with TRBJ2-7; D ambiguous. V gave up 6 bases and J gave up 4 bases, with 10 bases separating them. CDR3 length: 12 amino acids. Germline loops: CDR1 MGHDK, CDR2 SYGVNS. CDR3 nucleotides: TGTGCCAGCAGCGGTCCGCGTTACGAGCAGTACTTC. Its translation is CASSGPRYEQYF.

The chain links TRBV29-1 to TRBJ2-7; TRBD1 matches at 7 bases. Germline values: CDR1 SQVTM, CDR2 ANQGSEA. The CDR3 is made up of 12 amino acids. With 6 bases clipped from V and 2 bases from J, the junction kept 4 bases outside the gene matches. The CDR3: CSVQGNTYEQYF. DNA of the CDR3: TGCAGCGTACAGGGGAACACCTACGAGCAGTACTTC.

This clone was observed a single time. This chain joins TRBV10-3 and TRBJ2-1; TRBD2 is a possible D gene (5 bases). Germline V gives CDR1 ENHRY, CDR2 SYGVKD. This CDR3 region has 15 residues. Trimming shortened V by 4 bases and J by 0 bases, and 10 bases separated the two germline ends. Here the CDR3 reads CAISGVGSSYNEQFF. CDR3 in DNA: TGTGCCATCAGTGGTGTGGGGAGCTCCTACAATGAGCAGTTCTTC.

V gene TRBV20-1 combines with J gene TRBJ2-5; no firm D call. The last part of the DNA fits TRBJ2-7 better; the J call may be wrong. In germline, CDR1 is DFQATT, CDR2 SNEGSKA (reference sequence). The CDR3 is 11 amino acids. The CDR3 bases are TGCAGTGCTAGAGATGGTTACGAGCAGTACTTC. Translated: CSARDGYEQYF.

The chain uses TRBV3-1 (or the pseudogene TRBV3-2) and TRBJ1-4, with D unclear. This CDR3 is 15 amino acids long. The germline V and J ends were trimmed by 8 bases and 2 bases, with 15 bases remaining between them. Germline-derived CDR1 and CDR2 are LGHDT and YNNKEL (reference sequence). In DNA form, the CDR3 reads TGTGCCAGCTCGTATTCAGGTGGCACTAATGAAAAACTGTTTTTT. This encodes CASSYSGGTNEKLFF.

The rearrangement links TRBV5-1 to TRBJ1-2; D possibly corresponds to TRBD1 (5 bases). V was shortened by 0 bases and J by 6 bases, with 12 bases between the two germline ends. Germline values: CDR1 SGHRS, CDR2 YFSETQ. The CDR3 sequence is 14 residues long. CDR3 coding DNA: TGCGCCAGCAGCTTGGGCCTTTCGGGGGATGGCTACACCTTC. Translating it yields CASSLGLSGDGYTF. Filled out from reference TRBV5-1 and TRBJ1-2, the complete variable domain reads KAGVTQTPRYLIKTRGQQVTLSCSPISGHRSVSWYQQTPGQGLQFLFEYFSETQRNKGNFPGRFSGRQFSNSRSEMNVSTLELGDSALYLCASSLGLSGDGYTFGSGTRLTVV.

This clone has only one observation. The chain employs TRBV7-9 and TRBJ2-3; D gene ambiguous. Germline V gene data show CDR1 as SEHNR and CDR2 as FQNEAQ (reference sequence). V dropped 5 bases and J dropped 3 bases, with 12 bases sitting between them. This CDR3 spans 14 amino acids. This CDR3 is CASSRNQVTDTQYF. The CDR3 DNA follows: TGTGCCAGCAGCCGAAACCAGGTAACAGATACGCAGTATTTT.

Comments on this clone: Other DNA sequences from this sample encode an identical CDR3 as well. The J gene is TRBJ1-2, the V gene TRBV5-1; TRBD1 agrees at 7 bases. Looked up from germline, CDR1 is SGHRS and CDR2 is YFSETQ. The CDR3 sequence is 13 residues long. The V segment lost 0 bases and the J segment 4 bases; nucleotides outside the gene matches: 0. The CDR3 here is CASSLGTGYGYTF. The CDR3 DNA sequence: TGCGCCAGCAGCTTGGGGACAGGCTATGGCTACACCTTC.

The chain links TRBV24-1 to TRBJ1-1; D is possibly TRBD1 (5 bases). CDR1 and CDR2 (germline): KGHDR, SFDVKD. CDR3 size: 11 residues. Trimming stripped 3 bases from V and 8 bases from J, with 6 bases between. The CDR3, as DNA: TGTGCCACCAGTGATGGGGCCGAAGCTTTCTTT. It encodes CATSDGAEAFF.